Below are 31 T cell receptor beta chains sequenced from a single sample in a study of blood T cells in healthy people across ages. The authors ran a second PCR of about 7 to 11 cycles using a sample-barcoded 5' primer and a J-beta primer mix. TCRdb reanalysed the 5' RACE reads using MiXCR and keeps one entry per CDR3 protein. The sample records 1,500,000 or so distinct CDR3 sequences, around 40% being singletons. The sample consisted of blood. These receptors originate from a young woman in good health.

The chain employs TRBV30 and TRBJ2-5; no firm D call. Germline-derived CDR1 and CDR2 are GTSNPN and SVGIG (reference sequence). Trimming stripped 4 bases from V and 5 bases from J, with 11 bases between. The CDR3 covers 12 residues. CDR3 bases: TGTGCCTGGAAGTGGGGAAGGGAGACCCAGTACTTC. It yields the protein CAWKWGRETQYF.

This clonotype was counted only a few times. The chain recombines TRBV28 with TRBJ2-3; 10 nucleotides line up with TRBD2. The CDR3 extends over 15 amino acids. CDR1 is MDHEN and CDR2 is SYDVKM in the germline V gene. Trimming at V came to 7 bases and at J to 4 bases, leaving 8 bases not matched to a gene. The CDR3 loop reads CASTTLAGAADTQYF. CDR3 in DNA: TGTGCCAGCACCACTCTAGCGGGAGCGGCAGATACGCAGTATTTT.

V and J are TRBV18 and TRBJ1-1; D is ambiguous. Trimming took 1 base from V and 1 from J, leaving 7 bases between them. The germline V gene encodes CDR1 KGHSH and CDR2 LQKENI. CDR3 size: 14 residues. CDR3 loop: CASSPLGRNTEAFF. Written as DNA, the CDR3 is TGTGCCAGCTCACCACTAGGAAGGAACACTGAAGCTTTCTTT.

V usage is TRBV4-1 and J usage is TRBJ1-1, with 7 bases lining up with TRBD1. The germline V gene has CDR1 MGHRA and CDR2 YSYEKL. This CDR3 region has 17 residues. V was clipped by 1 base and J by 0 bases; unmatched bases: 8. In DNA form, the CDR3 reads TGCGCCAGCAGCCAAGTCAGGGGGGGACCTATGAACACTGAAGCTTTCTTT. Translation gives CASSQVRGGPMNTEAFF.

This clonotype was seen just once. A much more abundant neighbour one base away suggests this may be a read error. The V call is TRBV10-3, the J call TRBJ2-1; 8 bases are a match to TRBD2. This CDR3 region has 14 residues. The germline V gene has CDR1 ENHRY and CDR2 SYGVKD. CDR3 nucleotides: TGTGCCGTCAGTGAAGGAGCGGGAGTAAATGAGCAGTTCTTC. The encoded protein is CAVSEGAGVNEQFF.

The J gene is TRBJ2-5, the V gene TRBV10-3, with 7 bases lining up with TRBD1. The V gene end was trimmed by 5 bases and the J gene end by 1 base; junction bases not matched to a gene: 7. Germline V CDR1 and CDR2: ENHRY, SYGVKD. The CDR3 is 15 amino acids. For the CDR3, the DNA is TGTGCCATCAGTACGGGACAGATGTTCCAAGAGACCCAGTACTTC. Its translation: CAISTGQMFQETQYF.

The J gene is TRBJ2-2, the V gene TRBV27; D may match TRBD1 or TRBD2 (6 bases each). The V gene lost 5 bases and the J gene lost 9 bases, with 22 bases spanning the gap. The germline V gene encodes CDR1 MNHEY and CDR2 SMNVEV (reference sequence). The CDR3 spans 16 residues. The CDR3 DNA reads TGTGCCAGCAGTCCCCTCGGAGGGGGGAAGAACCGGGAGCTGTTTTTT. Translation gives CASSPLGGGKNRELFF.

This chain connects TRBV5-1 to TRBJ2-3, with 8 bases that match TRBD2. Germline V gives CDR1 SGHRS, CDR2 YFSETQ. The CDR3 is made up of 16 amino acids. Unmatched junction bases numbered 7, after V lost 2 bases and J lost 2 bases. The CDR3 here is CASSFLTSGDTDTQYF. Here the CDR3 DNA reads TGCGCCAGCAGCTTTTTAACTAGCGGCGACACAGATACGCAGTATTTT.

This clonotype was counted only a few times. The gene calls are TRBV2 and TRBJ2-7; 7 bases align to TRBD1. In germline, CDR1 is SNHLY, CDR2 FYNNEI. The CDR3 extends over 15 amino acids. Unmatched junction bases numbered 7, after V lost 1 base and J lost 4 bases. The CDR3 DNA is TGTGCCAGCAGTGAAGGCCGCCAGGGGGTTTACGAGCAGTACTTC. Protein product: CASSEGRQGVYEQYF.

The chain is built from TRBV6-5 and TRBJ2-5; tentatively, D is TRBD1 or TRBD2 (6 bases each). CDR3 length: 18 residues. Trimming cost V 7 bases and J 5 bases, with 29 bases left between them. CDR1 MNHEY and CDR2 SVGAGI come from the germline V gene. The CDR3 region has the DNA TGTGCCAGCACTCCTTTGTCTCGGGGGCCGCTCCCCAGGGAGACCCAGTACTTC. Protein product: CASTPLSRGPLPRETQYF.

This clonotype has only a few counts. The chain uses TRBV18 and TRBJ2-1, with 7 bases fitting TRBD2. This CDR3 contains 16 residues. CDR1 and CDR2 from the germline V gene are KGHSH and LQKENI. V dropped 0 bases and J dropped 6; count of bases not matched to a gene: 8. In DNA form, the CDR3 reads TGTGCCAGCTCACCACCCCAAAGCGGGAAGGGCAATGAGCAGTTCTTC. Translation: CASSPPQSGKGNEQFF.

V is TRBV12-5 and J is TRBJ2-1, with 7 bases fitting TRBD2. Per germline, CDR1 LGHNT and CDR2 FRNRAP. The junction had 8 bases not matched to a gene; V was cut back by 5 bases and J by 7 bases. The CDR3 contains 14 residues. CDR3 residues: CASGTGGNLNEQFF. The CDR3, as DNA: TGTGCTAGTGGTACGGGGGGAAACCTAAATGAGCAGTTCTTC.

The table lists this clonotype with a few counts. This sequence joins TRBV6-2 or TRBV6-3 and TRBJ2-3, with 7 nucleotides matching TRBD2. Germline CDR1 is MNHEY and CDR2 is SVGEGT. The CDR3 is made up of 18 amino acids. Germline trimming cut 2 bases from V and 1 base from J; bases unmatched to any gene: 12. CDR3 region: CASSYPFAGEGGTDTQYF. The DNA for the CDR3 is TGTGCCAGCAGTTACCCGTTTGCGGGGGAGGGTGGCACAGATACGCAGTATTTT.

This chain joins TRBV7-9 and TRBJ2-1; D is ambiguous. V lost 5 bases, J lost 3 bases, and 8 bases lay in between. Germline loops: CDR1 SEHNR, CDR2 FQNEAQ (reference sequence). The CDR3 extends over 13 amino acids. As DNA, the CDR3 is TGTGCCAGCAGCCCGCAAGACTACAATGAGCAGTTCTTC. It translates to CASSPQDYNEQFF.

In its sample, this clonotype was seen a few times. V gene TRBV4-1 combines with J gene TRBJ1-4, with D unclear. Looked up from germline, CDR1 is MGHRA and CDR2 is YSYEKL. This CDR3 contains 17 residues. With 0 bases removed from V and 3 bases from J, the gap between germline ends came to 14 bases. CDR3 amino acids: CASSQDGIRASNEKLFF. The CDR3 bases are TGCGCCAGCAGCCAAGATGGCATCCGGGCTTCTAATGAAAAACTGTTTTTT.

About this clonotype itself: Its ends do not fully match the called genes, so a read error is possible. This rearrangement joins TRBV7-3 to TRBJ2-3; D is perhaps TRBD1 (5 bases). This CDR3 is built from 15 residues. Germline V gene lookup returns CDR1 SGHTA and CDR2 FQGTGA. The CDR3 region has the DNA TGTGCCAGCAGTCGTCTAGGGGTCTCCCCCGATACACAGTATTTT. Protein product: CASSRLGVSPDTQYF.

This clonotype was observed a handful of times. The J gene is TRBJ1-4, the V gene TRBV20-1; 7 positions agree with TRBD1. Germline CDR1 DFQATT, CDR2 SNEGSKA (reference sequence). The CDR3 spans 16 residues. With V trimmed by 0 bases and J by 7 bases, 11 bases remained unmatched. The CDR3 protein is CSARDRLRDRREKLFF. In DNA, the CDR3 is TGCAGTGCTAGAGACCGCCTCCGGGACAGACGTGAAAAACTGTTTTTT.

The chain links TRBV20-1 to TRBJ1-5; D possibly corresponds to TRBD1 (5 bases). Trimming removed 2 bases from V and 0 bases from J, with 17 bases in between. The length of the CDR3 is 17 residues. Germline lookup yields CDR1 DFQATT and CDR2 SNEGSKA (reference sequence). The CDR3 DNA sequence: TGCAGTGCTAGAACTCTGACAGACCTTCTTAGCAATCAGCCCCAGCATTTT. Encoded protein: CSARTLTDLLSNQPQHF.

The rearrangement joins TRBV7-8 to TRBJ1-4; D uncertain. The germline V and J ends were trimmed by 3 bases and 6 bases, with 8 bases remaining between them. The V gene's germline CDR1 is SGHVS and CDR2 FQNEAQ. CDR3 length: 13 amino acids. For the CDR3, the DNA is TGTGCCAGCAGCTTGTCGTTGGATGAAAAACTGTTTTTT. This codes for CASSLSLDEKLFF.

This clonotype has only a few counts. V is TRBV12-5 and J is TRBJ2-3; D tentatively reads TRBD1 or TRBD2 (6 bases each). CDR1 and CDR2 from the germline V gene are LGHNT and FRNRAP. The CDR3 consists of 13 residues. V was trimmed by 5 bases and J by 6 bases, leaving 12 bases between them. CDR3 in amino acids: CASGISGADTQYF. DNA of the CDR3: TGTGCTAGTGGTATATCGGGGGCCGATACGCAGTATTTT.

Concerning this clonotype itself: A much larger clone differs from this one at a single base, so this may be a read error. J is TRBJ2-1 and V is TRBV29-1, with a weak D call TRBD2 (6 bases). The V and J ends lost 4 bases and 7 bases respectively, with 17 bases between them. This CDR3 comprises 14 residues. Germline loops: CDR1 SQVTM, CDR2 ANQGSEA. The CDR3 sequence: CSVAAEGFTNEQFF. CDR3 coding DNA: TGCAGCGTTGCCGCGGAGGGCTTCACGAATGAGCAGTTCTTC.

The chain uses TRBV20-1 and TRBJ1-3; D remains ambiguous. Germline V gene data show CDR1 as DFQATT and CDR2 as SNEGSKA (reference sequence). The V end was cut by 3 bases, the J end by 0 bases, with 6 bases between. The CDR3 is 13 amino acids. CDR3 loop: CSASGVSGNTIYF. The CDR3, as DNA: TGCAGTGCTAGCGGAGTCTCTGGAAACACCATATATTTT.

This clonotype was seen more than once but under ten times. The chain has TRBV21-1 and TRBJ1-6. TRBV21-1 is an annotated pseudogene. The CDR3 extends over 13 amino acids. CDR3 in amino acids: CASSNGQVNPLHF. The DNA of the CDR3 is TGTGCCAGCAGCAACGGTCAGGTCAACCCCCTCCACTTT.

This sequence joins TRBV7-9 and TRBJ2-1; 14 positions match TRBD2. The V gene end was trimmed by 6 bases and the J gene end by 8 bases; junction bases not matched to a gene: 6. CDR1 is SEHNR, CDR2 FQNEAQ, per germline (reference sequence). CDR3 length equals 15 residues. The CDR3 DNA reads as TGTGCCAGCAGGTTGGGACTAGCGGGAGTGTATGAGCAGTTCTTC. Translated: CASRLGLAGVYEQFF.

The chain combines TRBV11-2 with TRBJ2-1; D might be TRBD1 or TRBD2, each matching 6 bases. Germline loops: CDR1 SGHAT, CDR2 FQNNGV. Trimming pared 1 base from V and 0 bases from J, leaving 13 bases between. This CDR3 has 17 residues. As DNA, the CDR3 is TGTGCCAGCAGCTTAGGGGGGGCAGGCAGCTCCTACAATGAGCAGTTCTTC. Its protein is CASSLGGAGSSYNEQFF.

Notes on this clonotype: An end of the junction differs from the germline gene, which may be a read error. CDR3 residues: CASSTQDGINKKLFF. The CDR3 DNA reads as TGTGCCAGCAGCACTCAGGACGGGATTAATAAAAAACTGTTTTTT. The chain recombines TRBV7-9 with TRBJ1-4; D remains unclear. Germline assignment: CDR1 SEHNR and CDR2 FQNEAQ (reference sequence). There are 15 residues in the CDR3.

This clonotype was recorded a few times. This chain uses TRBV20-1 with TRBJ2-1; no reliable D call. V was pared by 0 bases and J by 6 bases, with 21 bases between. The CDR3 totals 17 residues. Germline V gene lookup returns CDR1 DFQATT and CDR2 SNEGSKA (reference sequence). The CDR3 here is CSARDTRRSLRTNEQFF. In DNA, the CDR3 is TGCAGTGCTAGAGACACCCGGCGGTCCTTAAGAACCAATGAGCAGTTCTTC.

In its sample, this clonotype was seen a few times. The chain uses TRBV6-1 and TRBJ2-1; D is perhaps TRBD1 (5 bases). The germline CDR1 and CDR2 sequences are MNHNS and SASEGT. The CDR3 runs 15 residues. Trimming took 6 bases from V and 8 from J, leaving 20 bases between them. The CDR3 spells CASSLFRTYGDEQFF. The CDR3 DNA sequence: TGTGCCAGCAGCCTCTTCAGGACATATGGTGATGAGCAGTTCTTC.

Remarks on this clonotype: At one boundary the junction diverges from the germline segment, which might be a read error. The chain has TRBV6-2 or TRBV6-3 and TRBJ2-3, with D unclear. The CDR3 sequence is 12 residues long. Germline CDR1 is MNHEY and CDR2 is SVGEGT. CDR3 in amino acids: CVSTLTPDTQYF. The CDR3 bases are TGTGTCAGCACTTTGACCCCAGATACGCAGTATTTT.

This CDR3 reads CASSQQINNEKLFF. The CDR3 DNA sequence: TGTGCCAGCAGTCAACAGATAAACAATGAAAAACTGTTTTTT. The J gene is TRBJ1-4, the V gene TRBV2; D gene unclear. V was trimmed by 5 bases and J by 5 bases, leaving 12 bases between them. The germline V gene has CDR1 SNHLY and CDR2 FYNNEI. This CDR3 is built from 14 residues.

The V call is TRBV6-2 or TRBV6-3, the J call TRBJ1-5; a possible D gene is TRBD1 (5 bases). This CDR3 region has 17 residues. Germline V gene lookup returns CDR1 MNHEY and CDR2 SVGEGT. V dropped 5 bases and J dropped 0 bases, with 17 bases sitting between them. CDR3 sequence (DNA): TGTGCCAGCAGTAACAGGCGTGGGACCTATAGCAATCAGCCCCAGCATTTT. Its translation is CASSNRRGTYSNQPQHF.